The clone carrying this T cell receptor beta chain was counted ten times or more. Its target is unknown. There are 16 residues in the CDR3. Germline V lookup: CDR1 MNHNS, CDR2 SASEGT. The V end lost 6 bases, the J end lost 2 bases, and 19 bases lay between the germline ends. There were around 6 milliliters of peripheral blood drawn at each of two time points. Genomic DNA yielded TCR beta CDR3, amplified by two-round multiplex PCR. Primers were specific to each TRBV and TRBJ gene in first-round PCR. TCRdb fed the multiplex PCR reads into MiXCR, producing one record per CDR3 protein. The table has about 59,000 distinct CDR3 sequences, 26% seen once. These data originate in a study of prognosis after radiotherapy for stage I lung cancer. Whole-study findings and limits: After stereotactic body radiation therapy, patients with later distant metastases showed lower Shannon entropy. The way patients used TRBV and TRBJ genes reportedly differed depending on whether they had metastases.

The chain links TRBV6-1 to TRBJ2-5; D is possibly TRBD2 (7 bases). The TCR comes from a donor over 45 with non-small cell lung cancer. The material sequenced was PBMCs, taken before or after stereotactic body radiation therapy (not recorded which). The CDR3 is CASRGGQRIPQETQYF. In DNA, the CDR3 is TGTGCCAGCAGGGGGGGGCAGAGAATCCCACAAGAGACCCAGTACTTC.